One T cell receptor (beta chain) is described in this entry. The antigen is unknown. Use of 60 Vbeta and 13 Jbeta primers characterized the PCR. Methods used by the authors: The authors later counted 70 million to 80 million unique TCR beta chains, around 9.9 million of them shared. Some clones are missing from TCRdb's copy, which holds only in-frame ones; the method was immunoSEQ multiplex PCR. D and trimming were read from the DNA, whereas the V and J calls and clone size are those reported in that table. The profile shows about 130,000 clones, around 78% of them singletons. The data belong to a study of cytomegalovirus exposure and HLA in healthy donors. General study results and limits: The investigators catalogued 160 or so TCR beta chains as cytomegalovirus-associated.

The CDR3 extends over 14 amino acids. V was clipped by 4 bases and J by 6 bases, with 15 bases between them. Germline lookup yields CDR1 KGHSH and CDR2 LQKENI. Source material: PBMCs. The clonotype was recovered from a woman aged 45-60 years in good health and CMV-seronegative. V is TRBV18 and J is TRBJ1-2, with a weak D call TRBD1 (6 bases). DNA for the CDR3: TGTGCCAGCTCACATCGGACAGAGACTAATGGCTACACCTTC. Residues: CASSHRTETNGYTF. The complete variable domain, with remaining parts taken from reference TRBV18 and TRBJ1-2, reads NAGVMQNPRHLVRRRGQEARLRCSPMKGHSHVYWYRQLPEEGLKFMVYLQKENIIDESGMPKERFSAEFPKEGPSILRIQQVVRGDSAAYFCASSHRTETNGYTFGSGTRLTVV.